This T cell receptor (beta chain) stems from a study of T cell responses to AZD1222 COVID-19 vaccine. Study background: Researchers grouped second doses given at about 4 or about 12 weeks into one pool. General observations from the study: Spike was spanned by vaccine-associated CD4 TCRs, with dominance at 160-218 and 743-854. In the spike-specific TCR repertoire, nearly half reportedly target unmutated variant regions.

Assay: immunoSEQ multiplex PCR; the TCRdb copy retains only in-frame clones and omits some. The sample has roughly 120,000 clones, more than 85% seen once. V dropped 1 base and J dropped 6; count of bases not matched to a gene: 4. CDR1 and CDR2 (germline): SGHRS, YFSETQ. CDR3 size: 14 residues. With regard to this clone: Its matching antigen is unknown.

The sequences come from peripheral blood, collected on day 0 of AZD1222 vaccination. J is TRBJ1-2 and V is TRBV5-1, with 9 bases lining up with TRBD1. The clonotype was recovered from an adult in good health. The CDR3 sequence is CASSLLGQGNGYTF. Here the CDR3 DNA reads TGCGCCAGCAGCTTGCTAGGACAGGGGAATGGCTACACCTTC.